This T cell receptor beta chain came from a study of cytomegalovirus exposure and HLA in healthy donors. At the level of the study: Most genotyped donors, roughly 80% of about 400, had Caucasian-associated genetic ancestry.

Study-wide results and caveats: Links to common viral pathogens appeared, in a later analysis, for several of the most significant clusters.

In the PCR, 60 Vbeta and 13 Jbeta primers were used. This table comes from immunoSEQ multiplex PCR, and its TCRdb copy is limited to in-frame clones, with some not included. This table has about 160,000 clones, 70% to 85% appearing once. This clone was counted a single time. Its antigen is undetermined. The CDR3 has 17 amino acids. CDR1 and CDR2 (germline): SGHDT, YYEEEE. V was clipped by 4 bases and J by 2 bases; unmatched bases: 11. Material: PBMCs. The chain joins TRBV5-6 to TRBJ2-3; 9 nucleotides match TRBD2. The TCR originated in a middle-aged man in good health and CMV-seronegative. CDR3 sequence: CASSLISSGKTTDTQYF. Written as DNA, the CDR3 is TGTGCCAGCAGCCTGATTTCTAGCGGGAAAACCACAGATACGCAGTATTTT.